This TCR beta chain stems from a study of T cell responses to AZD1222 COVID-19 vaccine. Study-level results: Spike-wide coverage was observed for vaccine-associated CD4 TCRs, with dominant responses at 160-218 and 743-854. Increases in Spike-specific TCR breadth and depth were seen after two AZD1222 doses. Samples come after the peak T cell response, not at day 14.

Deletions cut 7 bases from V and 2 bases from J, with 12 bases between. Looked up from germline, CDR1 is SNHLY and CDR2 is FYNNEI. This CDR3 spans 14 amino acids. Sequencing was performed with immunoSEQ multiplex PCR; in TCRdb, only in-frame clones are kept and a portion is missing. The sample records roughly 190,000 clones, over 80% being singletons. For this clone: Its specificity is not known.

The rearrangement uses TRBV2 and TRBJ1-3; D remains ambiguous. The clonotype was recovered from an adult in good health. This specimen was peripheral blood, taken on day 0 of AZD1222 vaccination. The CDR3 spells CASMLRETGNTIYF. CDR3 DNA sequence: TGTGCCAGCATGTTAAGGGAAACTGGAAACACCATATATTTT. Based on the CDR3 plus reference TRBV2 and TRBJ1-3, the full variable domain is EPEVTQTPSHQVTQMGQEVILRCVPISNHLYFYWYRQILGQKVEFLVSFYNNEISEKSEIFDDQFSVERPDGSNFTLKIRSTKLEDSAMYFCASMLRETGNTIYFGEGSWLTVV.